This T cell receptor beta chain was sequenced during a study of CD8 T cells in ankylosing spondylitis. Study results and limitations: A CD8+ phenotype characterized the disease-linked clones, which were relatively rare in peripheral blood. Some of the motif variants had earlier been found in reactive arthritis patients' fluid and blood. Reports say disease-linked clones showed up significantly more in matched ankylosing spondylitis synovial fluid. Among TCR beta sequences, a motif of under ten highly homologous variants appeared characteristic of ankylosing spondylitis blood.

A quantitative 5'-RACE method, one with molecular barcodes, was used to make TCR beta libraries. TCRdb reanalysed the 5' RACE reads using MiXCR and keeps one entry per CDR3 protein. Found here are about 510,000 distinct CDR3 sequences, under 5.5% of them singletons; the top ten hold under 4.5%. The CDR3 contains 17 residues. V gave up 3 bases and J gave up 2 bases; unmatched junction bases: 13. Germline-derived CDR1 and CDR2 are SGHRS and YFSETQ. This clonotype was picked up many times. Antigen specificity is unknown. The sample was blood, either unsorted or a sorted T cell fraction (not recorded which). The origin of this receptor is a male donor with ankylosing spondylitis. This chain links TRBV5-1 with TRBJ1-2; TRBD1 matches 7 bases. The CDR3 bases are TGCGCCAGCAGCTCCTCGGGACAGCCACGGTACAACTATGGCTACACCTTC. Residues: CASSSSGQPRYNYGYTF.